This entry is about one TCR beta chain. Its antigen remains unidentified. CDR3 length: 14 amino acids. CDR1 and CDR2 from the germline V gene are SGDLS and YYNGEE. V was pared by 4 bases and J by 2 bases, with 11 bases between. What was sequenced were expressed TCRB transcripts, since all of the isolated RNA had been reverse transcribed. The table came from immunoSEQ multiplex PCR; TCRdb's copy has only in-frame clones and leaves some out. This table holds roughly 150,000 clones, approximately 9% found once. This sample is drawn from a study of beta chain features in type 1 diabetes. Findings and caveats of the study: Reads derived from cDNA could over-represent cells showing high TCR expression.

This clonotype was obtained from a woman aged 18-30 years in good health. The rearrangement links TRBV9 to TRBJ2-3; D might be TRBD1 (5 bases). Sample: central memory CD4+ T cells from blood. The CDR3 coding sequence is TGTGCCAGCAGCAAACAGGTTAACACAGATACGCAGTATTTT. Protein sequence: CASSKQVNTDTQYF.